This TCR beta chain is from a study of cytomegalovirus exposure and HLA in healthy donors. Whole-study context: One earlier analysis, a look at roughly 170 million T cells, found approximately 120 million unique TCR beta sequences.

Study-level findings and limits: Productive rates of about 90% or about 30% were seen for most TCR beta V segments in an earlier analysis. As a later analysis showed, a missense DCLRE1C variant was linked to trimming of TCR beta V- and J-genes.

The PCR ran on 60 Vbeta and 13 Jbeta primers. TCRdb keeps only in-frame clones here, not all; method: immunoSEQ multiplex PCR. The table has 55,000 to 80,000 clones, 78% seen once. Trimming pared 0 bases from V and 5 bases from J, leaving 14 bases between. The CDR3 has 15 amino acids. Looked up from germline, CDR1 is SGHDT and CDR2 is YYEEEE. For this clone: Its antigen is as yet unknown.

Sequencing was performed on PBMCs. This clonotype was obtained from a man aged 35-49 years in good health and CMV-seronegative. V is TRBV5-6 and J is TRBJ2-5; maybe TRBD2 (6 bases). The CDR3 region has the DNA TGTGCCAGCAGCTTGGGGCGGTCTGGAGGGGAGACCCAGTACTTC. Its translation: CASSLGRSGGETQYF.